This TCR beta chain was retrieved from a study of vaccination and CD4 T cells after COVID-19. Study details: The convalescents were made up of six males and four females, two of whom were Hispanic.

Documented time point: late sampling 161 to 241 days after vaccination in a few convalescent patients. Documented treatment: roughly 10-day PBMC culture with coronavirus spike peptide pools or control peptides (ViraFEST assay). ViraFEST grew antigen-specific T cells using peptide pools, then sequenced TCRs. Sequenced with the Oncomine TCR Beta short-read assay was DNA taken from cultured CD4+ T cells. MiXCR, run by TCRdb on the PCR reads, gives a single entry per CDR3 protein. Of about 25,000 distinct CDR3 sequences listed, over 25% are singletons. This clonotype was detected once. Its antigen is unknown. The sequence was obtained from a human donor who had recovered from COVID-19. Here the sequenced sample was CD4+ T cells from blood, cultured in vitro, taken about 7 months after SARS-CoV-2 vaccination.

The CDR3 reads CASSHRVAGVDLYRGTDTQYF. The CDR3 DNA is TGCGCCAGCAGCCACAGGGTAGCGGGAGTTGATTTATATAGGGGCACAGATACGCAGTATTTT. The chain carries TRBV4-3 and TRBJ2-3; TRBD2 agrees at 9 bases. The CDR3 spans 21 residues. The germline V gene encodes CDR1 LGHNA and CDR2 YSLEER. After removal of 3 bases from V and 1 base from J, the junction contained 20 bases not matched to a gene.